This T cell receptor (beta chain) was captured by sequencing in a study of cytomegalovirus exposure and HLA in healthy donors. With respect to this clone: Antigen: not known.

Study-wide points: Overall, 164 TCR beta chains were annotated as cytomegalovirus-associated. Reports indicated that the classifier achieved high specificity and sensitivity in diagnosing cytomegalovirus status.

Sequencing used immunoSEQ multiplex PCR; TCRdb keeps in-frame clones, though not all of them. This table has some 350,000 clones, 87% appearing once. The sequencing input was PBMCs. The receptor's source is a woman aged 25 to 45 in good health and CMV-seropositive.

The CDR3 DNA reads as TGTGCCAGCATCCCAGACATCTCCTACGAGCAGTACTTC. Its protein is CASIPDISYEQYF. The chain carries TRBV6-4 and TRBJ2-7; no definite D call. In germline, CDR1 is MRHNA, CDR2 SNTAGT. The germline V and J ends were trimmed by 7 bases and 0 bases, with 10 bases remaining between them. The CDR3 consists of 13 residues.